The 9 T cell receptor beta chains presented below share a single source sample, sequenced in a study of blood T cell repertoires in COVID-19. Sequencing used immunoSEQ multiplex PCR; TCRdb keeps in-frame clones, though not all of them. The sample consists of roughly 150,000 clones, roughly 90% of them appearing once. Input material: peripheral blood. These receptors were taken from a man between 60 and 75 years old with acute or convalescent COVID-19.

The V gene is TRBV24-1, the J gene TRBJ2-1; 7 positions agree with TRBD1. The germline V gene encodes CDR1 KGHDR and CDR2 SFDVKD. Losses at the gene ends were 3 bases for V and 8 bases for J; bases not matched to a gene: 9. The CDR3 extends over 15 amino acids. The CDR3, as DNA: TGTGCCACCAGTGATCCCACGGGACAGTCCCATGAGCAGTTCTTC. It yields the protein CATSDPTGQSHEQFF.

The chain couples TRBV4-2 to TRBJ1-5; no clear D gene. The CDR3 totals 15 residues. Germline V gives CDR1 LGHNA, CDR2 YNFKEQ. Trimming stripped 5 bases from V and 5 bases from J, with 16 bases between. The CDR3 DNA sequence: TGTGCCAGCAGCTTAGGAGGAGAAACGGATCAGCCCCAGCATTTT. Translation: CASSLGGETDQPQHF.

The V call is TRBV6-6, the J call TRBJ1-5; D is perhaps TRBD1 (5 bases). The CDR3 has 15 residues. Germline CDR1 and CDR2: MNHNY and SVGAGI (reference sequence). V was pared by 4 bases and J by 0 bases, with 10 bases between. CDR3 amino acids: CASSSQGISNQPQHF. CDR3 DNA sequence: TGTGCCAGCAGTTCTCAGGGTATTAGCAATCAGCCCCAGCATTTT.

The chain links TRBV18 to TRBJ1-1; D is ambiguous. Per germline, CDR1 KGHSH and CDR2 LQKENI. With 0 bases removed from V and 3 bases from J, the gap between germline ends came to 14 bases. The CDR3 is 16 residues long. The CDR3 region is CASSPPNWGGDTEAFF. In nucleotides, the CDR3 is TGTGCCAGCTCACCACCGAACTGGGGAGGAGACACTGAAGCTTTCTTT.

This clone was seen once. The CDR3 spells CASSDPGTYTYNEQFF. The CDR3 DNA is TGTGCCAGCAGTGACCCCGGGACATATACCTACAATGAGCAGTTCTTC. V is TRBV25-1 and J is TRBJ2-1; D is possibly TRBD1 (6 bases). The germline V gene has CDR1 MGHDK and CDR2 SYGVNS. The CDR3 is 16 amino acids. The ends were cut back, 3 bases at V and 2 bases at J, with 14 bases in the middle.

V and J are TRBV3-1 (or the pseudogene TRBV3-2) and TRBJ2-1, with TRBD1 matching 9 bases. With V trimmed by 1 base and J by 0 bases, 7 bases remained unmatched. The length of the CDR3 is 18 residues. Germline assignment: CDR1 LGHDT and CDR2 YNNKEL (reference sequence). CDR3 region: CASSQGTGVGRSYNEQFF. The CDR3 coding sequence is TGTGCCAGCAGCCAAGGGACAGGGGTGGGCCGCTCCTACAATGAGCAGTTCTTC.

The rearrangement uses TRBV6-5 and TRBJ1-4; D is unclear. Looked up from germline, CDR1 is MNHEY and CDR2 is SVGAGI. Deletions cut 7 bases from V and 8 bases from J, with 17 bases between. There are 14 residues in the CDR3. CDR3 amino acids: CASTPLMVREKLFF. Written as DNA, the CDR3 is TGTGCCAGCACCCCCCTCATGGTACGGGAAAAACTGTTTTTT.

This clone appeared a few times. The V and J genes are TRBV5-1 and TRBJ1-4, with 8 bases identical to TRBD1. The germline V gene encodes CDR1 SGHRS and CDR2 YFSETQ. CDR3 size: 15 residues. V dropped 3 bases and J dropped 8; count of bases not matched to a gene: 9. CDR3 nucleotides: TGCGCCAGCAGCTCGGTCGGACAGGGTGGAGAAAAACTGTTTTTT. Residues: CASSSVGQGGEKLFF.

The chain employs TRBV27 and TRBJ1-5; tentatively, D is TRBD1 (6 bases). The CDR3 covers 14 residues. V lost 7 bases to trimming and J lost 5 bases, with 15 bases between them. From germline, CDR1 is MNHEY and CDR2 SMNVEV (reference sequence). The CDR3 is CASNPRGAYQPQHF. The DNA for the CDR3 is TGTGCCAGCAACCCTCGGGGGGCCTATCAGCCCCAGCATTTT.